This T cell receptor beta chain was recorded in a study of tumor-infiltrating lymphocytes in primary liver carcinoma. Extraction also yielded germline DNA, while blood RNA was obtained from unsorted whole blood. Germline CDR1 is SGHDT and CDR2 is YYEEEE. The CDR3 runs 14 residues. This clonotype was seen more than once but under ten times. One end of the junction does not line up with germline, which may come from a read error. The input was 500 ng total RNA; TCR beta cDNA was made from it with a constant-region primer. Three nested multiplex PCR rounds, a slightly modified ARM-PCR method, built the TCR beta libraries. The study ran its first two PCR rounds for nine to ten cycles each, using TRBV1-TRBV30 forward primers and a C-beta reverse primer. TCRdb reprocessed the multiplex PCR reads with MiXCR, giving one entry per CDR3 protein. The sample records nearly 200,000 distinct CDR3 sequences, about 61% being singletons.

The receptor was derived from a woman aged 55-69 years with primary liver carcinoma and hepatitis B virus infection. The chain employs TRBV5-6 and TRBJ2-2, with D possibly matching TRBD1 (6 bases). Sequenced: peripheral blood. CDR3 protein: CTSSLEGGTGELFF. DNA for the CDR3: TGTACCAGCAGCTTGGAAGGGGGCACCGGGGAGCTGTTTTTT.